The 20 T cell receptor beta chains presented below share a single source sample, sequenced in a study of shared clonotypes between healthy human individuals. Profiling relied on immunoSEQ multiplex PCR, and the TCRdb table lists in-frame clones only, not all of them. The table includes 550,000 to 800,000 clones, around 90% detected once. Sample: memory CD8+ T cells from PBMCs. The subset: CD45RO+ cells pooled with CCR7-negative TemRA cells. The receptor set was obtained from a man between 18 and 35 years old in good health. Some clones in this sample may be carry-over from other donors' samples.

This sequence joins TRBV27 and TRBJ1-1; D is unresolved. The CDR3 is made up of 13 amino acids. CDR1 MNHEY and CDR2 SMNVEV come from the germline V gene (reference sequence). Trimming shortened V by 5 bases and J by 3 bases, and 10 bases separated the two germline ends. The CDR3 DNA is TGTGCCAGCAGTCTCCCTGGGTACACTGAAGCTTTCTTT. Translated, it gives CASSLPGYTEAFF.

This chain connects TRBV9 to TRBJ1-1, with D tentatively TRBD1 (6 bases). Per the germline V gene, CDR1 is SGDLS and CDR2 is YYNGEE. Trimming took off 3 bases at V and 5 bases at J, with 11 bases between the two ends. The CDR3 loop spans 13 amino acids. The CDR3 bases are TGTGCCAGCAGCGGAACAGGGCATACTGAAGCTTTCTTT. It is translated as CASSGTGHTEAFF.

This chain connects TRBV7-6 to TRBJ2-1, with D unclear. Trimming stripped 5 bases from V and 1 base from J, with 12 bases between. Per the germline V gene, CDR1 is SGHVS and CDR2 is FNYEAQ. The CDR3 runs 15 residues. DNA of the CDR3: TGTGCCAGCAGCCACCTCGAGTGGTCCTACAATGAGCAGTTCTTC. Translating gives CASSHLEWSYNEQFF.

This chain uses TRBV6-1 with TRBJ1-2, with D possibly TRBD1 on 6 matching bases. The CDR3 spans 15 residues. Germline CDR1 is MNHNS and CDR2 is SASEGT. With 1 base removed from V and 1 base from J, the gap between germline ends came to 10 bases. The CDR3 DNA sequence: TGTGCCAGCAGTGAAGGGACAGTTATTAACTATGGCTACACCTTC. Translation: CASSEGTVINYGYTF.

The J gene is TRBJ2-3, the V gene TRBV27, with a possible D match to TRBD2 (5 bases). Germline CDR1 MNHEY, CDR2 SMNVEV (reference sequence). CDR3 size: 15 residues. V was shortened by 11 bases and J by 0 bases, with 18 bases between the two germline ends. The CDR3 bases are TGTGCCGCGGGTGGGAAGGCCTTAAGCACAGATACGCAGTATTTT. It specifies CAAGGKALSTDTQYF.

The chain links TRBV27 to TRBJ2-7; the match to TRBD1 covers 8 bases. The V gene end was trimmed by 8 bases and the J gene end by 9 bases; junction bases not matched to a gene: 6. This CDR3 comprises 11 residues. Germline CDR1 and CDR2: MNHEY and SMNVEV (reference sequence). CDR3: CASGGGTGQYF. The DNA for the CDR3 is TGTGCCAGCGGCGGAGGGACAGGGCAGTACTTC.

This clone showed up just a few times. The chain has TRBV9 and TRBJ1-5, with 9 bases lining up with TRBD1. Germline V gives CDR1 SGDLS, CDR2 YYNGEE. Trimming cost V 7 bases and J 1 base; bases outside gene matches: 3. There are 14 residues in the CDR3. CDR3 sequence reads: CASGQGTSNQPQHF. As DNA, the CDR3 is TGTGCCAGCGGACAGGGGACCAGCAATCAGCCCCAGCATTTT.

The chain joins TRBV10-3 to TRBJ2-1, with 11 positions matching TRBD2. Trimming at V came to 4 bases and at J to 8 bases, leaving 16 bases not matched to a gene. This CDR3 is built from 18 residues. CDR1 is ENHRY, CDR2 SYGVKD, per germline. The CDR3 region has the DNA TGTGCCATCAGTGGCCAGGGAACTAGCGGGAGCCGGAGTGATGAGCAGTTCTTC. Translated, it gives CAISGQGTSGSRSDEQFF.

The rearrangement links TRBV11-2 to TRBJ2-7, with D possibly being TRBD1 (6 bases). CDR1 and CDR2 from the germline V gene are SGHAT and FQNNGV. V shed 2 bases and J shed 2 bases, with 13 bases lying between them. The length of the CDR3 is 15 residues. The CDR3 region has the DNA TGTGCCAGCAGCTTATCCCGGGACAATCCCTACGAGCAGTACTTC. It is translated as CASSLSRDNPYEQYF.

V gene TRBV28 combines with J gene TRBJ2-3; TRBD2 agrees at 7 bases. The J segment lost 5 bases and the V segment lost 5 bases, leaving 13 bases of the junction unmatched. This CDR3 region has 16 residues. Germline lookup yields CDR1 MDHEN and CDR2 SYDVKM. CDR3 DNA: TGTGCCAGCAGTACCTCCCTGGCGGGGGAAGGAGATACGCAGTATTTT. Its protein product is CASSTSLAGEGDTQYF.

The chain joins TRBV27 to TRBJ2-7; a weak D match, TRBD2 (5 bases). Germline CDR1 is MNHEY and CDR2 is SMNVEV (reference sequence). The CDR3 has 12 amino acids. V was pared by 8 bases and J by 6 bases, with 14 bases between. CDR3 protein: CASATMGSEQYF. CDR3 in DNA: TGTGCCAGCGCAACAATGGGGAGCGAGCAGTACTTC.

The chain employs TRBV7-9 and TRBJ1-1, with 10 bases aligning to TRBD1. This CDR3 spans 13 amino acids. The ends lost 8 bases at V and 1 base at J; junction bases unmatched: 1. Germline CDR1 is SEHNR and CDR2 is FQNEAQ (reference sequence). The CDR3 DNA is TGTGCCAGCCGGGACAGGGGGAACACTGAAGCTTTCTTT. Its translation is CASRDRGNTEAFF.

The chain links TRBV6-4 to TRBJ1-2; 8 positions agree with TRBD1. Germline CDR1 reads MRHNA; CDR2 reads SNTAGT. The CDR3 sequence is 16 residues long. With V trimmed by 2 bases and J by 8 bases, 13 bases remained unmatched. CDR3 sequence (DNA): TGTGCCAGCAGTGACCCGCACAGGGGGGTCTCGGTCGGCTACACCTTC. Translating it yields CASSDPHRGVSVGYTF.

The chain employs TRBV7-9 and TRBJ2-1, with a tentative D call TRBD2 (5 bases). The ends were cut back, 2 bases at V and 7 bases at J, with 18 bases in the middle. The CDR3 sequence is 16 residues long. Looked up from germline, CDR1 is SEHNR and CDR2 is FQNEAQ (reference sequence). The CDR3: CASSLRSGSRENEQFF. The CDR3 DNA sequence: TGTGCCAGCAGCTTACGGTCGGGGAGTCGAGAGAATGAGCAGTTCTTC.

The chain combines TRBV5-1 with TRBJ2-3; unclear D gene. V lost 0 bases and J lost 3, with 17 bases in between. The CDR3 is 17 amino acids. The germline V gene encodes CDR1 SGHRS and CDR2 YFSETQ. DNA for the CDR3: TGCGCCAGCAGCTTGGTCGGCGAGTCGATGGTGACAGATACGCAGTATTTT. This encodes CASSLVGESMVTDTQYF.

The J gene is TRBJ2-1, the V gene TRBV5-1; D possibly uses TRBD1 or TRBD2 (5 bases each). Germline V gene data show CDR1 as SGHRS and CDR2 as YFSETQ. The length of the CDR3 is 16 residues. The V end lost 1 base, the J end lost 4 bases, and 15 bases lay between the germline ends. CDR3 bases: TGCGCCAGCAGCTTGCCAGGACGGGGCGGTTACAATGAGCAGTTCTTC. Protein product: CASSLPGRGGYNEQFF.

V usage is TRBV27 and J usage is TRBJ2-7, with D tentatively TRBD2 (6 bases). CDR1 is MNHEY, CDR2 SMNVEV, per germline (reference sequence). The CDR3 totals 15 residues. Trimming stripped 3 bases from V and 0 bases from J, with 12 bases between. The CDR3 protein is CASSLTSYNSYEQYF. The CDR3 DNA is TGTGCCAGCAGTTTGACTAGTTATAACTCCTACGAGCAGTACTTC.

On this clone: The conserved phenylalanine or tryptophan normally closing the CDR3 is absent here, so this likely arose from a read error. The limits of the CDR3 on the DNA are not certain, so only TCRdb's listed CDR3 is given. This sequence joins TRBV21-1 and TRBJ1-1. TRBV21-1 is designated a pseudogene. The CDR3 spans 9 amino acids, including both terminal residues. The CDR3 spells CASSNRDLT.

To note about this clone: The sample has other DNA sequences that encode this CDR3 too. This rearrangement joins TRBV11-2 to TRBJ2-1; 14 positions agree with TRBD2. The V gene end was trimmed by 5 bases and the J gene end by 8 bases; junction bases not matched to a gene: 2. The CDR3 covers 14 residues. CDR1 and CDR2 from the germline V gene are SGHAT and FQNNGV. The CDR3 DNA reads TGTGCCAGCAGCGGGACTAGCGGGAGCTATGAGCAGTTCTTC. This encodes CASSGTSGSYEQFF.

The rearrangement joins TRBV19 to TRBJ1-4; the D is unclear. V dropped 3 bases and J dropped 3 bases, with 14 bases sitting between them. The germline V gene has CDR1 LNHDA and CDR2 SQIVND (reference sequence). CDR3 length: 16 amino acids. The CDR3: CASSIYAFGANEKLFF. CDR3 coding DNA: TGTGCCAGTAGTATCTATGCGTTTGGTGCTAATGAAAAACTGTTTTTT.